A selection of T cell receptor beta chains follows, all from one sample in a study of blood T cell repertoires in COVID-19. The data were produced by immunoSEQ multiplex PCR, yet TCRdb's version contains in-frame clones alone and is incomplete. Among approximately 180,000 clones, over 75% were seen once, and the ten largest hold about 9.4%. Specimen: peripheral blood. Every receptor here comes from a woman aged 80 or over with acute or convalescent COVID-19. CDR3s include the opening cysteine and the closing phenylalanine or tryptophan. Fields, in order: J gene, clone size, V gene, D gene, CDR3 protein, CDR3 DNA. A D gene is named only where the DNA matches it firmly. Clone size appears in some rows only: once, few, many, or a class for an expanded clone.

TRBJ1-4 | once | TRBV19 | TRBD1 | CASSPLTGGNEKLFF | TGTGCCAGTAGTCCCCTGACAGGGGGGAATGAAAAACTGTTTTTT
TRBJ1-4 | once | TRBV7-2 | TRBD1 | CASSLAHRGGGEKLFF | TGTGCCAGCAGCTTAGCCCACAGGGGAGGTGGTGAAAAACTGTTTTTT
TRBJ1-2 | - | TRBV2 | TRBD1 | CASSRGTAGGDYGYTF | TGTGCCAGCAGCCGCGGGACAGCCGGCGGGGACTATGGCTACACCTTC
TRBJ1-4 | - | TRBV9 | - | CASSVAGLNEKLFF | TGTGCCAGCAGCGTTGCAGGGCTTAATGAAAAACTGTTTTTT
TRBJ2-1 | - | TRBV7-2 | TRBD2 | CASSPLAVGGEQFF | TGTGCCAGCAGCCCCCTAGCGGTCGGGGGTGAGCAGTTCTTC
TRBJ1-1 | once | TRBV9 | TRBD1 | CASSDPRDRGDTEAFF | TGTGCCAGCAGCGACCCCCGGGACAGGGGGGACACTGAAGCTTTCTTT
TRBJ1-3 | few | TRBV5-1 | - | CASSLDRDPGNTIYF | TGCGCCAGCAGCTTGGACAGGGACCCTGGAAACACCATATATTTT
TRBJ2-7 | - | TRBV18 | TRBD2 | CASSTGGGIYEQYF | TGTGCCAGCTCAACGGGAGGGGGAATCTACGAGCAGTACTTC
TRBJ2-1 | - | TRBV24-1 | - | CATSGQTGAGYEQFF | TGTGCCACCAGTGGCCAAACGGGAGCGGGCTATGAGCAGTTCTTC
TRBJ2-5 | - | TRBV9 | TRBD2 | CASSVVGLAGVETQYF | TGTGCCAGCAGCGTAGTCGGACTAGCGGGTGTAGAGACCCAGTACTTC
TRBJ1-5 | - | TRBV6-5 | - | CASSYSAGDQPQHF | TGTGCCAGCAGTTACTCGGCAGGGGATCAGCCCCAGCATTTT
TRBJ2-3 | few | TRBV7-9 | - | CASSLELGAESTDTQYF | TGTGCCAGCAGCTTAGAATTGGGAGCGGAGAGCACAGATACGCAGTATTTT
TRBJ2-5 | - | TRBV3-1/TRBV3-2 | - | CASSQSVVQETQYF | TGTGCCAGCAGCCAATCAGTCGTCCAAGAGACCCAGTACTTC
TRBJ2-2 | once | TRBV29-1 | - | CSVSRGGDTGELFF | TGCAGCGTATCACGTGGGGGCGACACCGGGGAGCTGTTTTTT
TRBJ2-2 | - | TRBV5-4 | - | CASSLGGGAEIGELFF | TGTGCCAGCAGCTTGGGTGGGGGCGCGGAGATCGGGGAGCTGTTTTTT
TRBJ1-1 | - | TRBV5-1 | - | CASSLEVGSTEAFF | TGCGCCAGCAGCTTGGAGGTAGGGAGCACTGAAGCTTTCTTT
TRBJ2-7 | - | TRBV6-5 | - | CASKRELGEQYF | TGTGCCAGCAAGAGGGAACTCGGCGAGCAGTACTTC
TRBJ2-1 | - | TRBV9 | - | CASSVDPLPSDEQFF | TGTGCCAGCAGCGTAGACCCCCTCCCCTCGGATGAGCAGTTCTTC
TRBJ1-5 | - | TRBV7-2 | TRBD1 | CASSLEGQGFQPQHF | TGTGCCAGCAGCTTAGAAGGACAGGGGTTTCAGCCCCAGCATTTT
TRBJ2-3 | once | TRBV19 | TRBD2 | CASSPRVMGLAGGTDTQYF | TGTGCCAGTAGTCCGAGAGTTATGGGACTAGCGGGGGGCACAGATACGCAGTATTTT
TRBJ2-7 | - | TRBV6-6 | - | CASAPGTPYEQYF | TGTGCCAGCGCCCCGGGGACACCCTACGAGCAGTACTTC
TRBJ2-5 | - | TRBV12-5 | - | CASGLIAAHQETQYF | TGTGCTAGTGGTTTGATTGCGGCTCACCAAGAGACCCAGTACTTC
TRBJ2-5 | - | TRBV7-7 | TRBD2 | CASSLGLATETQYF | TGTGCCAGCAGCTTGGGACTAGCGACGGAGACCCAGTACTTC
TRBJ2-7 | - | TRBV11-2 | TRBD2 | CASSKIAGRSYEQYF | TGTGCCAGCAGCAAAATAGCGGGGCGATCCTACGAGCAGTACTTC
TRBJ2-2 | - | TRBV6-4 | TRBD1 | CASTPDRAGTGELFF | TGTGCCAGCACCCCGGACAGGGCTGGCACCGGGGAGCTGTTTTTT
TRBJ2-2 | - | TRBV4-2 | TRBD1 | CASSQGTSGQGNTGELFF | TGTGCCAGCAGCCAAGGAACCTCGGGACAGGGAAACACCGGGGAGCTGTTTTTT
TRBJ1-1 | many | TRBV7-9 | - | CASSLGGKGLASAFF | TGTGCCAGCAGCTTAGGGGGCAAGGGCCTTGCGAGTGCTTTCTTT
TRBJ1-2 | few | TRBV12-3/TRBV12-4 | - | CASSFGFGGYTF | TGTGCCAGCAGTTTCGGGTTTGGGGGCTACACCTTC
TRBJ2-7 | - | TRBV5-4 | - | CASSPGTFYEQYF | TGTGCCAGCAGCCCCGGGACTTTCTACGAGCAGTACTTC
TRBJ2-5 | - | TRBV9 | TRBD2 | CASSVALGRGETQYF | TGTGCCAGCAGCGTAGCTTTAGGGAGGGGCGAGACCCAGTACTTC
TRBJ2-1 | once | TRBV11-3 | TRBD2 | CASSVAGVGYNEQFF | TGTGCCAGCAGCGTAGCGGGAGTCGGTTACAATGAGCAGTTCTTC
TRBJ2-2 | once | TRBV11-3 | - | CASSLGLGELFF | TGTGCCAGCAGCTTAGGGCTCGGGGAGCTGTTTTTT
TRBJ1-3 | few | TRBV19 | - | CATGAIHGGPGNTIYF | TGTGCCACCGGGGCCATCCACGGGGGTCCTGGAAACACCATATATTTT
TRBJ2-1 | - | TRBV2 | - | CASNREAVSYNEQFF | TGTGCCAGCAACCGGGAAGCAGTCTCCTACAATGAGCAGTTCTTC